This entry describes one T cell receptor beta chain. This CDR3 has 15 amino acids. Germline CDR1 reads SGHRS; CDR2 reads YFSETQ. The V and J ends lost 0 bases and 4 bases, in that order; junction bases with no gene match: 7. In the original processing: Amplified reference gene primers provided the basis for estimating nucleated cell counts. Sequencing was performed with immunoSEQ multiplex PCR; in TCRdb, only in-frame clones are kept and a portion is missing. That table gives V, J and clone size, and the DNA gave D and trimming. Seen here are under 200,000 clones, approximately 90% observed once, and the top ten hold around 6%. The data belong to a study of blood T cell repertoires in COVID-19. At the level of the study: Acute and convalescent COVID-19 specimens originated in the United States, Italy and Spain. T cells, B-cell-depleted T cells, or PBMCs provided the cDNA or gDNA that served as material.

This receptor was obtained from a man aged 35-49 years with active or convalescent COVID-19. The chain employs TRBV5-1 and TRBJ2-7; 7 positions match TRBD1. Sequenced sample: peripheral blood. DNA of the CDR3: TGCGCCAGCAGCTTGGAGGGACAGATAACTTACGAGCAGTACTTC. It yields the protein CASSLEGQITYEQYF.